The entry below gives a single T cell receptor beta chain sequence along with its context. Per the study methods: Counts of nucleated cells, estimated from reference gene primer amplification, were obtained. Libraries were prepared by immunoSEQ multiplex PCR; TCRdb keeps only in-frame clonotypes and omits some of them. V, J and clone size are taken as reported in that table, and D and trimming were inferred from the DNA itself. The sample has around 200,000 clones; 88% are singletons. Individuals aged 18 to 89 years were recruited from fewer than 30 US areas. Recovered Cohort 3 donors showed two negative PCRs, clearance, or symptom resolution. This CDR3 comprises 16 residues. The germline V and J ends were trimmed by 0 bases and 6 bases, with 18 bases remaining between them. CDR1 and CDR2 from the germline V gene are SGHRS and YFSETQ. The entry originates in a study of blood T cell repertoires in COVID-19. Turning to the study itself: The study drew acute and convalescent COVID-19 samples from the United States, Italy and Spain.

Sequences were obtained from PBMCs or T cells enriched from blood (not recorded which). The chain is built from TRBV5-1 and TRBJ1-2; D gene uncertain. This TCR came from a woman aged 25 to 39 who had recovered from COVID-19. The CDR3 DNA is TGCGCCAGCAGCTTGGGAACGGCAGGTCAGTCCGATGGCTACACCTTC. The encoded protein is CASSLGTAGQSDGYTF.